The 11 T cell receptor beta chains presented below share a single source sample, sequenced in a study of blood T cells in healthy people across ages (dated by TCRdb to between 2015 and 2016). To prepare the library, 5' RACE was applied. Sequencing took place on an Illumina HiSeq 2500. A second PCR of roughly 7 to 11 cycles was performed with a sample-barcoded 5' primer and a J-beta primer mix. The public reads were quality trimmed at Q25 with fastp and then assembled into clones with MiXCR by TCRdb, keeping productive beta chains. Rows are unified per CDR3 protein, each entry keeping the most common DNA and genes. The sample table holds about 1 million distinct CDR3 sequences, of which 40% to 55% were seen once. 15% to 20% of the sample lies in the top ten. The sequencing input was blood. These receptor sequences come from a woman aged 55-70 years in good health.

The V gene is TRBV5-8, the J gene TRBJ1-5; D is unresolved. This CDR3 contains 15 residues. V lost 5 bases to trimming and J lost 6 bases, with 18 bases between them. Germline loops: CDR1 SGHTS, CDR2 YDEGEE. DNA for the CDR3: TGTGCCAGCAGTCGGGTTGTCGGTGACGGTCAGCCCCAGCATTTT. As protein: CASSRVVGDGQPQHF.

This clonotype came up a few times. The chain couples TRBV12-3 or TRBV12-4 to TRBJ2-1; 12 bases fit TRBD1. The CDR3 is 19 residues long. V shed 5 bases and J 0 bases; nucleotides not matched to a gene: 11. In DNA, the CDR3 is TGTGCCAGCAGTCCTTGGGGGACAGGGGGCCGTAGCTCCTACAATGAGCAGTTCTTC. Translating gives CASSPWGTGGRSSYNEQFF.

The V call is TRBV6-1, the J call TRBJ1-2, with TRBD1 matching over 7 bases. Germline CDR1 MNHNS, CDR2 SASEGT. V lost 6 bases to trimming and J lost 7 bases; unmatched junction nucleotides: 8. The CDR3 totals 13 residues. DNA of the CDR3: TGTGCCAGCAGGCCCACAGGGGTAGGTGGCTACACCTTC. It yields the protein CASRPTGVGGYTF.

About this clonotype itself: Compared with germline, one end of the junction differs, possibly owing to a read error. This chain links TRBV28 with TRBJ2-1; TRBD2 matches at 9 bases. This CDR3 contains 16 residues. Per the germline V gene, CDR1 is MDHEN and CDR2 is SYDVKM. CDR3 sequence reads: CASRASGVSSYSEQFF. CDR3 bases: TGTGCCAGCAGGGCTAGCGGGGTGAGTTCCTACAGTGAGCAGTTCTTC.

The V gene is TRBV6-6, the J gene TRBJ2-1; the match to TRBD1 covers 9 bases. The CDR3 covers 17 residues. Germline lookup yields CDR1 MNHNY and CDR2 SVGAGI (reference sequence). V dropped 7 bases and J dropped 8; count of bases not matched to a gene: 18. The CDR3 spells CASNPPPGQGFSDEQFF. The CDR3 DNA follows: TGTGCCAGCAACCCCCCACCGGGACAGGGTTTTTCCGATGAGCAGTTCTTC.

This clonotype has a handful of counts. This sequence joins TRBV2 and TRBJ2-1; 9 bases agree with TRBD1. Germline V gene data show CDR1 as SNHLY and CDR2 as FYNNEI. J lost 8 bases, V lost 4 bases, and 6 bases had no gene match. The length of the CDR3 is 14 residues. The CDR3 coding sequence is TGTGCCAGCAGTGCAGAACAGGGGGCGTATGAGCAGTTCTTC. Protein product: CASSAEQGAYEQFF.

A remark on this clonotype: This could be a read error, since a much larger clone is one nucleotide away. The rearrangement joins TRBV15 to TRBJ2-3; D not resolved. The CDR3 runs to 11 residues. The V gene's germline CDR1 is LNHNV and CDR2 YYDKDF (reference sequence). Deletions cut 6 bases from V and 3 bases from J, with 4 bases between. The CDR3: CATRGTDTQYF. The CDR3 bases are TGTGCCACCAGAGGGACAGATACGCAGTATTTT.

The V gene is TRBV7-3, the J gene TRBJ2-1; tentatively, D is TRBD1 or TRBD2 (5 bases each). The CDR3 is 14 residues long. V was shortened by 2 bases and J by 9 bases, with 14 bases between the two germline ends. The germline CDR1 and CDR2 sequences are SGHTA and FQGTGA. The CDR3 DNA reads TGTGCCAGCAGCTTACGGGGCAGGGTCGGTGAGCAGTTCTTC. It yields the protein CASSLRGRVGEQFF.

This clonotype was detected once. The chain recombines TRBV11-2 with TRBJ2-5, with TRBD2 matching 9 bases. The CDR3 is 17 residues long. The junction had 12 bases not matched to a gene; V was cut back by 5 bases and J by 2 bases. Germline-derived CDR1 and CDR2 are SGHAT and FQNNGV. The CDR3: CASSPRVMTSGQETQYF. As DNA, the CDR3 is TGTGCCAGCAGCCCCCGGGTTATGACTAGCGGACAAGAGACCCAGTACTTC.

In DNA, the CDR3 is TGTGCCAGCAGTGTCTGGGCCGGGGGGCAAGAGACCCAGTACTTC. Residues: CASSVWAGGQETQYF. This rearrangement joins TRBV6-1 to TRBJ2-5; TRBD2 aligns across 7 bases. This CDR3 has 15 residues. The germline gives CDR1 MNHNS, CDR2 SASEGT. V lost 4 bases to trimming and J lost 2 bases; unmatched junction nucleotides: 7.

The chain recombines TRBV11-2 with TRBJ2-3; TRBD2 matches at 7 bases. The germline V gene encodes CDR1 SGHAT and CDR2 FQNNGV. This CDR3 contains 15 residues. Losses at the gene ends were 3 bases for V and 5 bases for J; bases not matched to a gene: 8. The CDR3 sequence is CASSFAPSGLDTQYF. The CDR3 DNA sequence: TGTGCCAGCAGCTTTGCCCCTAGCGGCCTAGATACGCAGTATTTT.